This paragraph covers one T cell receptor (beta chain) sequence. The data belong to a study of blood T cell repertoires in COVID-19. The CDR3 totals 18 residues. Sequencing was performed with immunoSEQ multiplex PCR; in TCRdb, only in-frame clones are kept and a portion is missing. This table has about 150,000 clones, roughly 84% appearing once. The receptor was derived from a man aged 60-69 years with COVID-19, enrolled during active disease. The rearrangement uses TRBV21-1 and TRBJ1-5; TRBD1 reflects the table's D call only, with no check against the DNA. TRBV21-1 is given as a pseudogene. The specimen was peripheral blood. CDR3 nucleotide sequence: TGTGCCAGCAGCAAGCCCCGGACAGGGGAGGGTAGCAATCAGCCCCAGCATTTT. Translation: CASSKPRTGEGSNQPQHF.